These T cell receptor beta chains were read from a single sample in a study of cytomegalovirus exposure and HLA in healthy donors. Generated by immunoSEQ multiplex PCR, the TCRdb table keeps only in-frame clones and is missing some. The table lists around 130,000 clones, over 60% of them singletons. The sequencing input was PBMCs. These receptor sequences come from a man aged 40-55 years in good health and CMV-seronegative. Both conserved end residues are part of each CDR3.

v_call: TRBV7-9
cdr3_length: 15
j_call: TRBJ1-1
cdr3_aa: CASSSYSSMNTEAFF

v_call: TRBV5-4
cdr3_length: 15
j_call: TRBJ2-3
cdr3_aa: CASSSDTGAIDTQYF

v_call: TRBV5-8
cdr3_length: 17
j_call: TRBJ2-3
cdr3_aa: CASSLLAGVSSTDTQYF

v_call: TRBV14
cdr3_length: 16
j_call: TRBJ2-3
cdr3_aa: CASSRGTGGGTDTQYF

v_call: TRBV6-4
cdr3_length: 13
j_call: TRBJ2-1
cdr3_aa: CASSDRTSGEQFF

v_call: TRBV7-9
cdr3_length: 15
j_call: TRBJ1-6
cdr3_aa: CASNPTLGDNSPLHF

v_call: TRBV7-2
cdr3_length: 13
j_call: TRBJ2-7
cdr3_aa: CASSFQRGYEQYF

v_call: TRBV5-1
cdr3_length: 16
j_call: TRBJ2-1
cdr3_aa: CASSLILAGQYNEQFF

v_call: TRBV10-3
cdr3_length: 13
j_call: TRBJ2-4
cdr3_aa: CAIGPGTQDIQYF

v_call: TRBV29-1
cdr3_length: 13
j_call: TRBJ2-7
cdr3_aa: CSVEGTGAYEQYF

v_call: TRBV30
cdr3_length: 15
j_call: TRBJ2-7
cdr3_aa: CAWSVRGRGGRVQYF

v_call: TRBV6-5
cdr3_length: 14
j_call: TRBJ2-1
cdr3_aa: CASSLDSSYNEQFF

v_call: TRBV7-8
cdr3_length: 14
j_call: TRBJ1-2
cdr3_aa: CASSLGRADGDYTF

v_call: TRBV27
cdr3_length: 12
j_call: TRBJ2-7
cdr3_aa: CASGAGVGEQYF

v_call: TRBV5-5
cdr3_length: 14
j_call: TRBJ1-2
cdr3_aa: CASSLQGGNYGYTF

v_call: TRBV2
cdr3_length: 14
j_call: TRBJ2-7
cdr3_aa: CASSVQEREAPRFF